Included here is one T cell receptor beta chain sequence, with context. As yet, its antigen is unknown. The data were obtained in a study of T cells in localized non-small cell lung cancer. Study-wide results and limits: Exceeding tumor, uninvolved adjacent lung had the highest T cell clonality. Appearance in adjacent lung was seen for a median about 59 of the top 100 tumor clones.

The CDR3 has 12 residues. Germline lookup yields CDR1 MNHEY and CDR2 SVGAGI. Trimming left V 0 bases short and J 7 bases short, with 4 bases between. Libraries were prepared by immunoSEQ multiplex PCR; TCRdb keeps only in-frame clonotypes and omits some of them. The repertoire has 20,000 to 25,000 clones, 85% to 90% of them found once; the top ten carry roughly 15%. This receptor was taken from a male donor aged 60 or older with stage I lung adenocarcinoma. This material consisted of peripheral blood, taken before any cancer treatment. The rearrangement uses TRBV6-5 and TRBJ1-5; the D is unclear. In nucleotides, the CDR3 is TGTGCCAGCAGTTACTCCGGGCAGCCCCAGCATTTT. The encoded protein is CASSYSGQPQHF.